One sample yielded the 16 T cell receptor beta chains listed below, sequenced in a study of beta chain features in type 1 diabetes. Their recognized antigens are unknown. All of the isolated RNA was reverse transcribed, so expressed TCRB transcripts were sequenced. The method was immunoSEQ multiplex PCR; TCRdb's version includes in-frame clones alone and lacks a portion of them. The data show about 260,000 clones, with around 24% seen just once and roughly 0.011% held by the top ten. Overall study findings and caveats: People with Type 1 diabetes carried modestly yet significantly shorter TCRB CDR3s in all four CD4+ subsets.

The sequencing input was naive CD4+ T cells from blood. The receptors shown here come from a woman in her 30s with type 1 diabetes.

This CDR3 reads CASSLDRLETQYF. CDR3 bases: TGTGCCAGCAGCCTCGACAGGTTGGAGACCCAGTACTTC. The chain recombines TRBV11-2 with TRBJ2-5, with TRBD1 as a possible D gene (6 bases). Germline V gene sequence: CDR1 SGHAT, CDR2 FQNNGV. The CDR3 loop spans 13 amino acids. Trimming stripped 5 bases from V and 5 bases from J, with 12 bases between.

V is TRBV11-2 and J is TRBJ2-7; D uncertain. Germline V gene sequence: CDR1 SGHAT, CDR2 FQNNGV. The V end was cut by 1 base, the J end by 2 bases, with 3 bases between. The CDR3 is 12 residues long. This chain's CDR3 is CASSLGAYEQYF. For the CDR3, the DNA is TGTGCCAGCAGCTTAGGAGCCTACGAGCAGTACTTC.

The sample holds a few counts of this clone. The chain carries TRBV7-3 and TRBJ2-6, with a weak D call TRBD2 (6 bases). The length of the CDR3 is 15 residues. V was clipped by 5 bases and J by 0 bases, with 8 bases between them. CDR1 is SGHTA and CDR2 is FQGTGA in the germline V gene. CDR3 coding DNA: TGTGCCAGCAGCCTGGGGGGCTCTGGGGCCAACGTCCTGACTTTC. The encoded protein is CASSLGGSGANVLTF.

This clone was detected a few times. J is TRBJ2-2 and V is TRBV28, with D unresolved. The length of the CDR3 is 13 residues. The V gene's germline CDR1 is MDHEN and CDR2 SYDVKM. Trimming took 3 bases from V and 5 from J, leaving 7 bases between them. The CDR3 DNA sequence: TGTGCCAGCAGTTTCCCTGAGACCGGGGAGCTGTTTTTT. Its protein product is CASSFPETGELFF.

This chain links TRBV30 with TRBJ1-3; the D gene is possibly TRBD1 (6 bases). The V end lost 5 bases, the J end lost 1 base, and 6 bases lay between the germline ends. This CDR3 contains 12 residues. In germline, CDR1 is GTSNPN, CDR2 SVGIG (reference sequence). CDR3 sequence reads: CAWGQSGNTIYF. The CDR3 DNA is TGTGCCTGGGGACAGTCTGGAAACACCATATATTTT.

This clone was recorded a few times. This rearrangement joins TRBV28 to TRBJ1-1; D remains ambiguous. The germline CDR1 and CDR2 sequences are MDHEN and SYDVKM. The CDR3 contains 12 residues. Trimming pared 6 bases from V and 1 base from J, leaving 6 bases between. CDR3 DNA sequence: TGTGCCAGCAGCGTGTGGAACACTGAAGCTTTCTTT. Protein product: CASSVWNTEAFF.

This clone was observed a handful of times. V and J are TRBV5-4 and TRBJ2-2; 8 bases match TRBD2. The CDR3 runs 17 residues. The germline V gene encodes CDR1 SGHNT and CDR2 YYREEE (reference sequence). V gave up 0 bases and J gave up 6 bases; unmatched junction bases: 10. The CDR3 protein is CASSLASGRRMAGELFF. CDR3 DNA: TGTGCCAGCAGCTTGGCGAGCGGGAGAAGGATGGCCGGGGAGCTGTTTTTT.

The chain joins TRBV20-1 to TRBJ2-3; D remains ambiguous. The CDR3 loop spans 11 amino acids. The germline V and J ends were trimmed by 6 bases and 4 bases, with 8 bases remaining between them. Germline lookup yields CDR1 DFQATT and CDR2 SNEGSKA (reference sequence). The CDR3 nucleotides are TGCAGTGCCGGGTGGTCAGATACGCAGTATTTT. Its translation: CSAGWSDTQYF.

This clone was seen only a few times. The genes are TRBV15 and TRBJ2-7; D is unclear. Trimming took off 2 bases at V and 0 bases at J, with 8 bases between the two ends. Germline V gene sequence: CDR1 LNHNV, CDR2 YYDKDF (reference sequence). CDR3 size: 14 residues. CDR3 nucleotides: TGTGCCACCAGCAGAACCCTGAGCTCCTACGAGCAGTACTTC. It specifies CATSRTLSSYEQYF.

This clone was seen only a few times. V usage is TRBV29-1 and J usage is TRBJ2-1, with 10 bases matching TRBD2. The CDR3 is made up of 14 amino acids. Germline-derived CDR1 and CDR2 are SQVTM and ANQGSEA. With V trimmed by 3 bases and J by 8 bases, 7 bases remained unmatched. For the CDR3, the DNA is TGCAGCGTTGACAGTCTAGCGGGAGTCGATGAGCAGTTCTTC. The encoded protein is CSVDSLAGVDEQFF.

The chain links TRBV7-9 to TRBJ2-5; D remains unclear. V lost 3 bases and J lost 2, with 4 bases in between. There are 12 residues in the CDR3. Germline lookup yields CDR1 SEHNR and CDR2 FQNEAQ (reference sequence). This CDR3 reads CASSFPQETQYF. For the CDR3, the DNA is TGTGCCAGCAGCTTCCCTCAAGAGACCCAGTACTTC.

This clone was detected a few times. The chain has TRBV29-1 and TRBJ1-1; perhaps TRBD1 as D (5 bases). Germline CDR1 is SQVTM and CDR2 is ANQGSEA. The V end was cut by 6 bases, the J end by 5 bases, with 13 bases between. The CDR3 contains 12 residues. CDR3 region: CSVETGVTEAFF. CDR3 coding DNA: TGCAGCGTAGAAACGGGGGTTACTGAAGCTTTCTTT.

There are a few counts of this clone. The CDR3 coding sequence is TGCAGCGTTCACACAGATACGCAGTATTTT. It translates to CSVHTDTQYF. This chain joins TRBV29-1 and TRBJ2-3; no definite D call. Germline assignment: CDR1 SQVTM and CDR2 ANQGSEA. V was clipped by 5 bases and J by 2 bases, with 2 bases between them. The CDR3 is made up of 10 amino acids.

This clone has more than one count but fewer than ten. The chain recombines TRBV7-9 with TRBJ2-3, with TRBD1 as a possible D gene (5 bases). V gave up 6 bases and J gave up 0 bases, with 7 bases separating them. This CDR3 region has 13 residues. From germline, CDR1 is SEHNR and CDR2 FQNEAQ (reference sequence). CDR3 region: CASSDRSTDTQYF. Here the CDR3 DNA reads TGTGCCAGCAGTGACAGAAGCACAGATACGCAGTATTTT.

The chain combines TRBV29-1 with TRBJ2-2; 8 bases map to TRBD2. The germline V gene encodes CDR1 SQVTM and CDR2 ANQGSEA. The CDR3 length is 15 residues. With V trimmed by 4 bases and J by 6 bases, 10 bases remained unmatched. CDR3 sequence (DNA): TGCAGCGTTGGCACAGTCGGGAGGGGGTCCGGGGAGCTGTTTTTT. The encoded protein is CSVGTVGRGSGELFF.

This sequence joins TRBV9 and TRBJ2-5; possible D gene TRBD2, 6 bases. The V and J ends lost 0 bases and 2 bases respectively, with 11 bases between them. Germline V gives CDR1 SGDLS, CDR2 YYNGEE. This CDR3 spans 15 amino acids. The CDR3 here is CASSVVGTLQETQYF. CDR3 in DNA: TGTGCCAGCAGCGTAGTAGGGACTCTACAAGAGACCCAGTACTTC.